The entry below gives a single TCR beta chain sequence along with its context. Its antigen is still unknown. The source of the sample is a study of cytomegalovirus exposure and HLA in healthy donors. Study-level findings and limits: Reports indicate that TCR beta sequences accurately predicted the HLA-A and HLA-B alleles of most subjects. The authors later found most CMV-associated TCR beta chains appeared HLA-restricted. TCR beta V segments were, for the most part, productive about 90% or about 30% of the time in an earlier analysis. According to the study, around 160 TCR beta chains were cytomegalovirus-associated.

A multiplex PCR was run with 60 Vbeta primers and 13 Jbeta primers. Assay: immunoSEQ multiplex PCR; the TCRdb copy retains only in-frame clones and omits some. The table lists 95,000 to 110,000 clones, 60% to 70% of them singletons, with roughly 3.3% in the top ten. Sequencing used PBMCs. The clonotype originates from a woman aged 45-65 years in good health and CMV-seronegative.

The CDR3 DNA is TGTGCCAGCAGCCCGGACCAGGGACAGGGGGACTACGAGCAGTACTTC. This encodes CASSPDQGQGDYEQYF. The gene calls are TRBV5-5 and TRBJ2-7; TRBD1 aligns across 11 bases. The CDR3 is 16 amino acids. V gave up 4 bases and J gave up 3 bases; unmatched junction bases: 9. Looked up from germline, CDR1 is SGHKS and CDR2 is YYEKEE (reference sequence). Using reference TRBV5-5 and TRBJ2-7 for the parts outside the CDR3, the full variable domain is DAGVTQSPTHLIKTRGQQVTLRCSPISGHKSVSWYQQVLGQGPQFIFQYYEKEERGRGNFPDRFSARQFPNYSSELNVNALLLGDSALYLCASSPDQGQGDYEQYFGPGTRLTVT.